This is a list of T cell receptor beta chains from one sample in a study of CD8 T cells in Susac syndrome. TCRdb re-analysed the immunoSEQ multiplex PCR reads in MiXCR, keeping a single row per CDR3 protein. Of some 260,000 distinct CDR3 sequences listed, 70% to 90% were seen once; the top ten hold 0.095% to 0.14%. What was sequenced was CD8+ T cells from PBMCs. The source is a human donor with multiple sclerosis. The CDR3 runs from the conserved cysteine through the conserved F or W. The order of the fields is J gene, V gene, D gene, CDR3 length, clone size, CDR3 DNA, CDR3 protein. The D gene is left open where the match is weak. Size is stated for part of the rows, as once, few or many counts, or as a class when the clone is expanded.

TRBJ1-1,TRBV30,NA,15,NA,TGTGCCTGGAGTGTGGTAGGGTTTTCGGACACTGAAGCTTTCTTT,CAWSVVGFSDTEAFF
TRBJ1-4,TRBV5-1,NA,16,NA,TGCGCCAGCCCCCCCGACAGGCCCGCAACTAATGAAAAACTGTTTTTT,CASPPDRPATNEKLFF
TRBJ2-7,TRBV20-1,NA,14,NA,TGCAGTGCGAACAATCGGGAGTCCGCCTACGAGCAGTACTTC,CSANNRESAYEQYF
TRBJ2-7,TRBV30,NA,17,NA,TGTGCCTGGAGTGGAGGAGGTCGGGAGAAGATCCTGTACGAGCAGTACTTC,CAWSGGGREKILYEQYF
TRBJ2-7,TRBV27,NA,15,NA,TGTGCCAGCAGTTCCGCCTGGACAGCCGCCTACGAGCAGTACTTC,CASSSAWTAAYEQYF
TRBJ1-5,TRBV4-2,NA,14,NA,TGTGCCAGCAGCCAAGATTTGGGGGGCGAGGCCCAGCATTTT,CASSQDLGGEAQHF
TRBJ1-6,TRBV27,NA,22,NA,TGTGCCAGCAGTCGATTCGGGTGGAGGGCCAGGGAGCCTAATTCTACAAATTCACCCCTCCACTTT,CASSRFGWRAREPNSTNSPLHF
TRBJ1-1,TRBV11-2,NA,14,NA,TGTGCCAGCAGCTTGTATCCCGCGGACACTGAAGCTTTCTTT,CASSLYPADTEAFF
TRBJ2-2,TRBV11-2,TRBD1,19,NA,TGTGCCAGCAGCCCCTACCGGGACAGGGGGCGACTGGACACCGGGGAGCTGTTTTTT,CASSPYRDRGRLDTGELFF
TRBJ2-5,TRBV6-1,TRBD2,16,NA,TGTGCCAGCAGTGAAGGTGAGCGGGAGAGGCAAGAGACCCAGTACTTC,CASSEGERERQETQYF
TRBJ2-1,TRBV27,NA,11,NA,TGTGCCAGCAGTGTCCGTAATGAGCAGTTCTTC,CASSVRNEQFF
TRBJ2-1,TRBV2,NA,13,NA,TGTGCCAGCAGCGTCGCCGACTACAATGAGCAGTTCTTC,CASSVADYNEQFF
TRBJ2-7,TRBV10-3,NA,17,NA,TGTGCCATCAGTGAGTTTCTCCCGGGAGTCCTTACCTACGAGCAGTACTTC,CAISEFLPGVLTYEQYF
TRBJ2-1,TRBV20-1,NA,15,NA,TGCAGTGCTAGAGATGGTGGGCCCCCCTACAATGAGCAGTTCTTC,CSARDGGPPYNEQFF
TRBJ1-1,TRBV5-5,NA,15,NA,TGTGCCAGCAGCTTGGTTTCCACAGGGACCACTGAAGCTTTCTTT,CASSLVSTGTTEAFF
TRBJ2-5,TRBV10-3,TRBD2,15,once,TGTGCCATCAGTGGTCGACTAGCGGTCCAAGAGACCCAGTACTTC,CAISGRLAVQETQYF
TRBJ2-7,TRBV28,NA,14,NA,TGTGCCAGCAGTATCGTGGACAGAACCTACGAGCAGTACTTC,CASSIVDRTYEQYF
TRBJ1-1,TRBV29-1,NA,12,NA,TGCAGCGTTCCTACAGGGCCCACTGAAGCTTTCTTT,CSVPTGPTEAFF
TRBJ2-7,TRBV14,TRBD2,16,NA,TGTGCCAGCGGAAGGGGACTAGCGGGACCCCCTTACGAGCAGTACTTC,CASGRGLAGPPYEQYF
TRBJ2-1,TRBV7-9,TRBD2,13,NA,TGTGCCAGCAGCTTTACTAGCGGCAATGAGCAGTTCTTC,CASSFTSGNEQFF
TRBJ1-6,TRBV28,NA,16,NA,TGTGCCAGCAGTTTTACGGATTTTGCCCTCAATTCACCCCTCCACTTT,CASSFTDFALNSPLHF
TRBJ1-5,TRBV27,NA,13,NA,TGTGCCAGCAGTTTGATGTTAAATCAGCCCCAGCATTTT,CASSLMLNQPQHF
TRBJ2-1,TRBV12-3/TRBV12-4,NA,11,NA,TGTGCCAGCACTCGGCGGGGCCTCGAGTTCTTC,CASTRRGLEFF
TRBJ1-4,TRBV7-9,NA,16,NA,TGTGCCAGCGGCTACCCGTCAGGGGAAGGTCTTGAAAAACTGTTTTTT,CASGYPSGEGLEKLFF
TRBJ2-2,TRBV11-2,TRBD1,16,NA,TGTGCCAGCAGCCCTTCCCCGGGACAGGGGACCGGGGAGCTGTTTTTT,CASSPSPGQGTGELFF
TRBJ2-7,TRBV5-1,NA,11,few,TGCGCCAGCAGCCGAATCTACGAGCAGTACTTC,CASSRIYEQYF
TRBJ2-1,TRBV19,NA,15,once,TGTGCCAGTAGTATAGATATGGACCTCTACAATGAGCAGTTCTTC,CASSIDMDLYNEQFF
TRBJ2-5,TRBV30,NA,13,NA,TGTGCCTGGAGACGGCGGGGTAAAGAGACCCAGTACTTC,CAWRRRGKETQYF
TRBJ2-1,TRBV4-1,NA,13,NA,TGCGCCAGCAGCCCCCCCGGGAAAGATGAGCAGTTCTTC,CASSPPGKDEQFF
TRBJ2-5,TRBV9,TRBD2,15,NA,TGTGCCAGCAGCGTATCTAGCGGGAGGGGAGAGACCCAGTACTTC,CASSVSSGRGETQYF
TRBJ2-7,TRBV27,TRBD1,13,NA,TGTGCCAGCAGCCCCGGGACAGCCCTCCGGCAGTACTTC,CASSPGTALRQYF
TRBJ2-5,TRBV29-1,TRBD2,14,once,TGCAGCGTTGAAGTCAGCGGGAGGGGGGAGACCCAGTACTTC,CSVEVSGRGETQYF
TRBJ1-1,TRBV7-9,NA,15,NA,TGTGCCAGCAGCGCTCCCACAGGGCTTAACACTGAAGCTTTCTTT,CASSAPTGLNTEAFF
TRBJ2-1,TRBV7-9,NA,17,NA,TGTGCCAGCAGCCGACCTCGTGGACCCGAGGGACACAATGAGCAGTTCTTC,CASSRPRGPEGHNEQFF
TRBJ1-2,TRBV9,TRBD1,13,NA,TGTGCCAGCGGGGACAGGACTAACTATGGCTACACCTTC,CASGDRTNYGYTF
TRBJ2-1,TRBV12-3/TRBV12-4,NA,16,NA,TGTGCCAGCAGTTTAAATTCTGTGAGCTCCTACAATGAGCAGTTCTTC,CASSLNSVSSYNEQFF
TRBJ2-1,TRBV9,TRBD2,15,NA,TGTGCCAGCAGCGTAGGCGGGAGGGCTATCGATGAGCAGTTCTTC,CASSVGGRAIDEQFF
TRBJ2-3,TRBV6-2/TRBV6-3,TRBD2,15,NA,TGTGCCAGCAGCCGAGGTGCGGGAGCTGGTGGAACGCAGTATTTT,CASSRGAGAGGTQYF
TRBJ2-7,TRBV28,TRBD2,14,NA,TGTGCCAGCAGCCCACTAGCGGAGACTTACGAGCAGTACTTC,CASSPLAETYEQYF
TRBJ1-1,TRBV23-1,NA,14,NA,TGCGCCAGCGTACCCAAAAGTGGACAGCTCCGAGCTTTCTTT,CASVPKSGQLRAFF
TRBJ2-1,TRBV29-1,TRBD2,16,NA,TGCAGCGTTGGATTTACTAGCGGGAGGGTAGGCAATGAGCAGTTCTTC,CSVGFTSGRVGNEQFF
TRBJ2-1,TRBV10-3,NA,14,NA,TGTGCCATCAGTGAATCAAAGGGGGTGGATGAGCAGTTCTTC,CAISESKGVDEQFF
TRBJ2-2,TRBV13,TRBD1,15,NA,TGTGCCAGCAGCTGGCAGACAGGGGATACCGGGGAGCTGTTTTTT,CASSWQTGDTGELFF
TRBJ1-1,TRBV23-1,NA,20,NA,TGCGCCAGCAAGATCGGCCGGGACTCACAACGAACGGCCCGGGACACTGAAGCTTTCTTT,CASKIGRDSQRTARDTEAFF
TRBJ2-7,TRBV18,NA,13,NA,TGTGCCAGCTCACCTGTTGTAGGGGACGAGCAGTACTTC,CASSPVVGDEQYF